This T cell receptor (beta chain) appears in the sequencing data of a study of cytomegalovirus exposure and HLA in healthy donors. Overall study: In a previous analysis, approximately 110 million unique TCR beta sequences were found from 150 million to 200 million T cells.

For this clone: Antigen: not known.

PCR was performed using 60 Vbeta and 13 Jbeta primers. The table came from immunoSEQ multiplex PCR; TCRdb's copy has only in-frame clones and leaves some out. The data show more than 150,000 clones, with around 76% seen just once and 1.5% to 1.9% held by the top ten. Notes on the study in general: It has been reported that TCR beta sequences accurately predicted the HLA-A and HLA-B alleles of most subjects. The analysis excluded some indistinguishable V segments, including TRBV6-2 and TRBV6-3. Prior analysis indicated that the majority of TCR beta V segments exhibited productivity approximately 87% or approximately 30% of the time.

Unmatched junction bases numbered 10, after V lost 3 bases and J lost 2 bases. This CDR3 contains 16 residues. The germline V gene encodes CDR1 SGDLS and CDR2 YYNGEE. The receptor was derived from a man between 40 and 49 years old in good health and CMV-seronegative. This chain connects TRBV9 to TRBJ1-1; 7 bases agree with TRBD1. The sequenced sample consisted of PBMCs. The CDR3 DNA reads as TGTGCCAGCAGCGCGTTACCGGGACAGAGAAACACTGAAGCTTTCTTT. Its protein product is CASSALPGQRNTEAFF.